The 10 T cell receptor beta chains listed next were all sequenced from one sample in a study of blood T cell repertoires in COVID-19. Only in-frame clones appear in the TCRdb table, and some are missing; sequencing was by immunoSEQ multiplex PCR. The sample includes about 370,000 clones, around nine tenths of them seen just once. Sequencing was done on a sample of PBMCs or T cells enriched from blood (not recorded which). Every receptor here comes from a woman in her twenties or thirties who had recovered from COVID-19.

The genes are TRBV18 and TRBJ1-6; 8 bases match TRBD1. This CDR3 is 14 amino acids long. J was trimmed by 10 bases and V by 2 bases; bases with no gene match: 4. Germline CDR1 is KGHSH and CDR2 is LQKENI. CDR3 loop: CASSPSGGDSPLHF. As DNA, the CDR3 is TGTGCCAGCTCACCATCAGGGGGCGACTCACCCCTCCACTTT.

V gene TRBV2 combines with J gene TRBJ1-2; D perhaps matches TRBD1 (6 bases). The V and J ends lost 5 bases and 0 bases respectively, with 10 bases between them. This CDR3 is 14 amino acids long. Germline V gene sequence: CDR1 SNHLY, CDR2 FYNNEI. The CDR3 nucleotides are TGTGCCAGCAGTAAGACAGGAACTAACTATGGCTACACCTTC. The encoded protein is CASSKTGTNYGYTF.

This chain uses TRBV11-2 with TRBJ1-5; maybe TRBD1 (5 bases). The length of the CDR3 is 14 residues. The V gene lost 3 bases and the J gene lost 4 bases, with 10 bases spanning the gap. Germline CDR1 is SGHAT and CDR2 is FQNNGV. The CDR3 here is CASSFGGVNQPQHF. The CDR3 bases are TGTGCCAGCAGCTTCGGAGGGGTTAATCAGCCCCAGCATTTT.

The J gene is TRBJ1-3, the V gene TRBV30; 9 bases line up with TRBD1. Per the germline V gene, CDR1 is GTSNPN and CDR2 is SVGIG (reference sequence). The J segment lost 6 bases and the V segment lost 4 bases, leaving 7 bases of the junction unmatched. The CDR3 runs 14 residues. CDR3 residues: CAWNRDRVENTIYF. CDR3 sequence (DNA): TGTGCCTGGAACCGGGACAGGGTGGAAAACACCATATATTTT.

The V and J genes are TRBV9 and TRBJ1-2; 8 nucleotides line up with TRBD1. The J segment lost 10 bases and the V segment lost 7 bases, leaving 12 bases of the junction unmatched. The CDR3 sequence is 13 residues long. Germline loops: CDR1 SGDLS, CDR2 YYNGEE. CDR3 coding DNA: TGTGCCAGCTCGGACGGGACAGGAAGATTCTACACCTTC. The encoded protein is CASSDGTGRFYTF.

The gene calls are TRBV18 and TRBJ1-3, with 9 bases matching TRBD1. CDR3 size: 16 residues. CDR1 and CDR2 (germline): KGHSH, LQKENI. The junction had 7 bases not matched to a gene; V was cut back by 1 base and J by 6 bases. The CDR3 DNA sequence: TGTGCCAGCTCACCACGGGTTCGGACAGGGGAAAACACCATATATTTT. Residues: CASSPRVRTGENTIYF. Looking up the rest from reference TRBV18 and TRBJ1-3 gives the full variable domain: NAGVMQNPRHLVRRRGQEARLRCSPMKGHSHVYWYRQLPEEGLKFMVYLQKENIIDESGMPKERFSAEFPKEGPSILRIQQVVRGDSAAYFCASSPRVRTGENTIYFGEGSWLTVV.

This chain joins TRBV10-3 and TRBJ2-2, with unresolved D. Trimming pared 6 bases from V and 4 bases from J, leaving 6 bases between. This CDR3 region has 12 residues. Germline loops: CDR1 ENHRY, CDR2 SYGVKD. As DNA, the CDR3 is TGTGCCATCAGGCAAGCCACCGGGGAGCTGTTTTTT. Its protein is CAIRQATGELFF.

Here the CDR3 DNA reads TGTGCCAGCAGCTTAGATTCAGCGACACCCCTCCACTTT. This sequence encodes CASSLDSATPLHF. The rearrangement uses TRBV7-2 and TRBJ1-6; D is uncertain. Germline CDR1 and CDR2: SGHTA and FQGNSA. The CDR3 totals 13 residues. Between the trimmed V and J ends, which lost 1 base and 11 bases, there was a span of 9 bases. Together with reference TRBV7-2 and TRBJ1-6, the CDR3 gives the full variable domain: GAGVSQSPSNKVTEKGKDVELRCDPISGHTALYWYRQSLGQGLEFLIYFQGNSAPDKSGLPSDRFSAERTGGSVSTLTIQRTQQEDSAVYLCASSLDSATPLHFGNGTRLTVT.

The CDR3 sequence is CASSSRGGGGGNEQFF. CDR3 DNA: TGTGCCAGCAGCAGCCGGGGAGGCGGGGGGGGCAATGAGCAGTTCTTC. The rearrangement uses TRBV7-2 and TRBJ2-1; TRBD2 agrees at 9 bases. Germline assignment: CDR1 SGHTA and CDR2 FQGNSA. The CDR3 contains 16 residues. With 5 bases clipped from V and 6 bases from J, the junction kept 11 bases outside the gene matches.

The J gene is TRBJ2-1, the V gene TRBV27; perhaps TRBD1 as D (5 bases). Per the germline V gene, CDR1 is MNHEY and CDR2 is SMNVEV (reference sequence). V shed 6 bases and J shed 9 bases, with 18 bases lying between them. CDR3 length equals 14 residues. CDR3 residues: CASSQQAPGSEQFF. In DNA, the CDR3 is TGTGCCAGCAGCCAACAGGCCCCGGGCTCTGAGCAGTTCTTC.